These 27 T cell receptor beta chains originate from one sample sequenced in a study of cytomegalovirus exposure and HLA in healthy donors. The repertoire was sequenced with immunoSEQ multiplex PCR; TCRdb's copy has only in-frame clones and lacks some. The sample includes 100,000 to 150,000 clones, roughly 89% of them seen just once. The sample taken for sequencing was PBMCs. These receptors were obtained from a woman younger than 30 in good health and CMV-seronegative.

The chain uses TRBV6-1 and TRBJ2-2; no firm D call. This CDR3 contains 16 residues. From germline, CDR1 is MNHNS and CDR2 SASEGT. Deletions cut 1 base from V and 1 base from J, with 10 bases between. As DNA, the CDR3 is TGTGCCAGCAGTGAAGTTTTTCCCATGAACACCGGGGAGCTGTTTTTT. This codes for CASSEVFPMNTGELFF.

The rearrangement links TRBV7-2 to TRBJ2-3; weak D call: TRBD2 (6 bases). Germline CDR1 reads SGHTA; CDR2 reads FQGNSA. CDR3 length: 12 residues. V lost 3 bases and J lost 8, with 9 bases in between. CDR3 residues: CASSFAGSTQYF. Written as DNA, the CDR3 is TGTGCCAGCAGCTTTGCGGGAAGTACGCAGTATTTT.

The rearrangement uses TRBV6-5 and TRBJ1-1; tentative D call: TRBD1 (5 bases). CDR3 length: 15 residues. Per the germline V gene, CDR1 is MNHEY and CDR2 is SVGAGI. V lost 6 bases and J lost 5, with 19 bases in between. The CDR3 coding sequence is TGTGCCAGCAGCATGGGGCTGGGGCAGCTTACTGAAGCTTTCTTT. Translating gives CASSMGLGQLTEAFF.

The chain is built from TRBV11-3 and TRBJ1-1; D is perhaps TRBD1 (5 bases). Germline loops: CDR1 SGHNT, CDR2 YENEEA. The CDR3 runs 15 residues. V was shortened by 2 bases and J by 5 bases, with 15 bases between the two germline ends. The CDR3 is CASSLSGGYRTEAFF. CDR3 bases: TGTGCCAGCAGCTTATCCGGGGGGTATAGGACTGAAGCTTTCTTT.

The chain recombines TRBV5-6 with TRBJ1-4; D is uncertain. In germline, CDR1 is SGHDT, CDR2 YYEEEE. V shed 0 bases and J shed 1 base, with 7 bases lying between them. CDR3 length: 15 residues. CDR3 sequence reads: CASSLAGGTNEKLFF. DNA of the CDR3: TGTGCCAGCAGCTTGGCAGGAGGAACTAATGAAAAACTGTTTTTT.

The CDR3 coding sequence is TGTGCCAGCAGACGGAGGGTAGGGGGCTACACCTTC. Its translation: CASRRRVGGYTF. The V and J genes are TRBV6-5 and TRBJ1-2; D uncertain. This CDR3 contains 12 residues. CDR1 and CDR2 from the germline V gene are MNHEY and SVGAGI. V lost 6 bases, J lost 8 bases, and 13 bases lay in between.

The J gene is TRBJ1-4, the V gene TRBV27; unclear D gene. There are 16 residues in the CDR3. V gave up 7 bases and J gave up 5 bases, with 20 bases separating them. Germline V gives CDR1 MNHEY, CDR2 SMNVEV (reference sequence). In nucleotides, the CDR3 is TGTGCCAGCAAACTAAGGCGAGCGAACCCGAATGAAAAACTGTTTTTT. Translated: CASKLRRANPNEKLFF.

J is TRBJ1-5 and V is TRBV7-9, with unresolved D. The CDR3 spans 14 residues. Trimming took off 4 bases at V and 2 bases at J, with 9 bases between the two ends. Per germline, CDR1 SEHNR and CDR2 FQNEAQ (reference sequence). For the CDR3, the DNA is TGTGCCAGCAGCTCTCCCGAGGGCAATCAGCCCCAGCATTTT. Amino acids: CASSSPEGNQPQHF.

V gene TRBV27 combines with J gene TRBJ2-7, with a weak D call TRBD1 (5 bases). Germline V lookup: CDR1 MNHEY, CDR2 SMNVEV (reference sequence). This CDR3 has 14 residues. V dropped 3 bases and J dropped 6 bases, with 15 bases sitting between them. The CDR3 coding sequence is TGTGCCAGCAGTTTCCAGGGCAGGGTTGGCGAGCAGTACTTC. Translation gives CASSFQGRVGEQYF.

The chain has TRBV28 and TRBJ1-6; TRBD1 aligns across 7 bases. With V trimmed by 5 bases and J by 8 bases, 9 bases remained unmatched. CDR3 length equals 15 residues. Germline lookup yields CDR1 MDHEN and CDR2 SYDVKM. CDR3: CASSPLDRDYSPLHF. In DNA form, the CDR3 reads TGTGCCAGCAGTCCCCTCGACAGGGACTATTCACCCCTCCACTTT.

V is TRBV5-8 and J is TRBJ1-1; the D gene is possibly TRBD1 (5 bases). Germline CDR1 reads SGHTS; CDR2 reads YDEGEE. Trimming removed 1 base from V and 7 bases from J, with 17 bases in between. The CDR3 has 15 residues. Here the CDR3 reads CASSLSAGRRNEAFF. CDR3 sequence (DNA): TGTGCCAGCAGCTTGTCGGCAGGGCGTAGGAATGAAGCTTTCTTT.

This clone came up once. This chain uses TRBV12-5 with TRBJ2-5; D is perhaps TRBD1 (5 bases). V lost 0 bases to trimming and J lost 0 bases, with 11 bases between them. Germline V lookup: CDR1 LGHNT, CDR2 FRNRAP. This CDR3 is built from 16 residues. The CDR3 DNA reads TGTGCTAGTGGTTTGGTATTGGCAGGGCACCAAGAGACCCAGTACTTC. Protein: CASGLVLAGHQETQYF.

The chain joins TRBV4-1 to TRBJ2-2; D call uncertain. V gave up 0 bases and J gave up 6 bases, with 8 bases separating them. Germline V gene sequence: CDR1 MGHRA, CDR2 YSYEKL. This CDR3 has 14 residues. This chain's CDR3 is CASSQDSLAGELFF. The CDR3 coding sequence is TGCGCCAGCAGCCAAGATTCGTTAGCCGGGGAGCTGTTTTTT.

CDR3 bases: TGTGCCAGCAGTTACTCTCAGGGACAAAATCAGCCCCAGCATTTT. It specifies CASSYSQGQNQPQHF. This chain uses TRBV6-6 with TRBJ1-5, with D possibly TRBD1 on 6 matching bases. The CDR3 covers 15 residues. Trimming stripped 0 bases from V and 4 bases from J, with 10 bases between. CDR1 is MNHNY, CDR2 SVGAGI, per germline (reference sequence).

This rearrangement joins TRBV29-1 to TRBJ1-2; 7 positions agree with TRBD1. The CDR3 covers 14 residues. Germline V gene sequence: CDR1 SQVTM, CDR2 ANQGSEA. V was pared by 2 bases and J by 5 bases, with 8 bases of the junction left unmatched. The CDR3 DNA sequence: TGCAGCGTTGAACCGAAGACAGGGATATATGGCTACACCTTC. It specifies CSVEPKTGIYGYTF.

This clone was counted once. The CDR3 loop is CASGTSGGIYEQYF. The CDR3 DNA sequence: TGTGCCAGCGGAACTAGCGGGGGGATTTACGAGCAGTACTTC. V gene TRBV5-4 combines with J gene TRBJ2-7, with 12 positions matching TRBD2. Trimming cost V 7 bases and J 4 bases; bases outside gene matches: 6. The CDR3 loop spans 14 amino acids. The germline V gene has CDR1 SGHNT and CDR2 YYREEE (reference sequence).

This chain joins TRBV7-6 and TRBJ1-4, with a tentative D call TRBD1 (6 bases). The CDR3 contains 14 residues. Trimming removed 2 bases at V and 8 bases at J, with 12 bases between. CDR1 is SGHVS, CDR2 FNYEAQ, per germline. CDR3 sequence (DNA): TGTGCCAGCAGCTTATACAGGGTAGGAGAAAAACTGTTTTTT. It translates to CASSLYRVGEKLFF. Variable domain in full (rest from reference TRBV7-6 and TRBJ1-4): GAGVSQSPRYKVTKRGQDVALRCDPISGHVSLYWYRQALGQGPEFLTYFNYEAQQDKSGLPNDRFSAERPEGSISTLTIQRTEQRDSAMYRCASSLYRVGEKLFFGSGTQLSVL.

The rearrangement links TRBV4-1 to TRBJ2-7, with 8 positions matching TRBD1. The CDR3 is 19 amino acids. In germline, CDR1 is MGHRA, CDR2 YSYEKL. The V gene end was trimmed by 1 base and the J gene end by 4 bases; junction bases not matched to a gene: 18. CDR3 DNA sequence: TGCGCCAGCAGCCAAGTCTTACTCGGGATACGACAGGGGACGTACGAGCAGTACTTC. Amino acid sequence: CASSQVLLGIRQGTYEQYF.

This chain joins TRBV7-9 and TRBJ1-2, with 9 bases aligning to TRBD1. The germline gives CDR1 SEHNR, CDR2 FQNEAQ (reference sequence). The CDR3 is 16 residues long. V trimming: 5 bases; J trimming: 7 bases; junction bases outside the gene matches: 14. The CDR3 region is CASSPQTGTGYSGYTF. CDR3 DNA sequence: TGTGCCAGCAGCCCACAGACCGGGACAGGGTATAGTGGCTACACCTTC.

The CDR3 DNA sequence: TGTGCCAGCAGTGAAGCCGCGTACGAGCAGTACTTC. Protein product: CASSEAAYEQYF. The chain employs TRBV2 and TRBJ2-7; D uncertain. This CDR3 is built from 12 residues. The germline V gene has CDR1 SNHLY and CDR2 FYNNEI. V lost 0 bases and J lost 4, with 4 bases in between.

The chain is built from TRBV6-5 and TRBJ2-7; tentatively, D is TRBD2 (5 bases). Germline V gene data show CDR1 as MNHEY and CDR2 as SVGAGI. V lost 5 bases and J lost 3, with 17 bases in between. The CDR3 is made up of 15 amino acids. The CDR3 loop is CASSPVRRALYEQYF. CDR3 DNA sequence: TGTGCCAGCAGTCCCGTCCGGCGGGCCCTCTACGAGCAGTACTTC.

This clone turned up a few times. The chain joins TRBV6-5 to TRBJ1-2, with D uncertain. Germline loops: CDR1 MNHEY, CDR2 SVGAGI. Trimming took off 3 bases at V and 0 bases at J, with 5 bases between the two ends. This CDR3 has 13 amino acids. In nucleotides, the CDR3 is TGTGCCAGCAGTTATAATGCTAACTATGGCTACACCTTC. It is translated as CASSYNANYGYTF.

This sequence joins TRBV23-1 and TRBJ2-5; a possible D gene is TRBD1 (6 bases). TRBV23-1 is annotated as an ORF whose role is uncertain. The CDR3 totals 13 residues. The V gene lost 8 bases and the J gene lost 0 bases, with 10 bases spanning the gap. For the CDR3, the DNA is TGCGCCAGCGTCTACAGGGACCAAGAGACCCAGTACTTC. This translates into CASVYRDQETQYF.

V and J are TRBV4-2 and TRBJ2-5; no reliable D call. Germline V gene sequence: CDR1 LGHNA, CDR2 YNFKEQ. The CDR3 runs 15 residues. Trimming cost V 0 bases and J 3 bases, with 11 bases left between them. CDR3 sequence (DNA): TGTGCCAGCAGCCAAGAGTCCCTAGTAGAAGAGACCCAGTACTTC. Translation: CASSQESLVEETQYF.

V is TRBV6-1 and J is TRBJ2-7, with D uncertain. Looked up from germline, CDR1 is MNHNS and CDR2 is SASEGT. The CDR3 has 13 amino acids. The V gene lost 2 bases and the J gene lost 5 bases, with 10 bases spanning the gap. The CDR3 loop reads CASSEMNGHEQYF. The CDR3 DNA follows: TGTGCCAGCAGTGAAATGAACGGTCACGAGCAGTACTTC.

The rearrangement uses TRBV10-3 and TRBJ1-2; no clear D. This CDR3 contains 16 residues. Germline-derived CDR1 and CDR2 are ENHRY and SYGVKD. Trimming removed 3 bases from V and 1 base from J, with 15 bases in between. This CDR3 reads CAISELQYGLNYGYTF. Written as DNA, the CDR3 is TGTGCCATCAGTGAACTTCAGTACGGACTTAACTATGGCTACACCTTC.

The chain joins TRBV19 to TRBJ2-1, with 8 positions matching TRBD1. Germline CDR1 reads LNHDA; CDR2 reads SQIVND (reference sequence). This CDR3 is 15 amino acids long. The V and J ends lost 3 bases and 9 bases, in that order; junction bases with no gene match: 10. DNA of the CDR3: TGTGCCAGTAGTATCTTCGGACAGGGTGTGACTGAGCAGTTCTTC. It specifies CASSIFGQGVTEQFF.